The sequence of this T cell receptor (beta chain) was determined in a study of T-cell memory formation after mild COVID-19. The CDR3 contains 16 residues. Germline trimming cut 4 bases from V and 13 bases from J; bases unmatched to any gene: 14. The V gene's germline CDR1 is LGHDT and CDR2 YNNKEL (reference sequence). Study-level points and caveats: Clones contracting day 15 to 85 were balanced CD4/CD8; later expanders leaned CD4+. That cross-reactive memory joined was suggested by some responding clones appearing in pre-infection memory.

TCRdb recomputed calls from the 5' RACE reads with MiXCR, one row per CDR3 protein. Here the sample spans about 170,000 distinct CDR3 sequences, over 10% being singletons. About this clonotype itself: The antigen remains undetermined.

This sequence originates from a man between 18 and 35 years old who had mild COVID-19 (a few samples of this study predate the infection). Cell type and time point are not known. The material sequenced was PBMCs or a T cell subset sorted from them (not recorded which). The V call is TRBV3-1, the J call TRBJ1-4, with 11 positions matching TRBD1. The chain's CDR3 is CASSRTGGSLNYGLFF. CDR3 nucleotides: TGTGCCAGCAGCCGGACAGGGGGCTCATTAAACTACGGACTGTTTTTT. The variable domain in full, completed from reference TRBV3-1 and TRBJ1-4, reads DTAVSQTPKYLVTQMGNDKSIKCEQNLGHDTMYWYKQDSKKFLKIMFSYNNKELIINETVPNRFSPKSPDKAHLNLHINSLELGDSAVYFCASSRTGGSLNYGLFFGSGTQLSVL.